These T cell receptor beta chains were read from a single sample in a study of cytomegalovirus exposure and HLA in healthy donors. Produced via immunoSEQ multiplex PCR; TCRdb's table is partial and in-frame only. Counted here are around 400,000 clones, roughly 85% occurring once; the ten biggest clones make up 0.83%. Sequencing was performed on PBMCs. These receptors were taken from a woman aged 18 to 35 in good health and CMV-seronegative. Each CDR3 is given with its conserved first and last residue. A row's size may be missing; if present it is once, few, many or a size class.

j_call: TRBJ2-3; v_call: TRBV21-1; cdr3_length: 16; clone_size: .; cdr3_aa: CASSQLAGGSTDTQYF
j_call: TRBJ2-3; v_call: TRBV29-1; cdr3_length: 14; clone_size: .; cdr3_aa: CSVEGVAGVDTQYF
j_call: TRBJ2-7; v_call: TRBV28; cdr3_length: 13; clone_size: .; cdr3_aa: CASSPTREYEQYF
j_call: TRBJ2-7; v_call: TRBV10-2; cdr3_length: 14; clone_size: .; cdr3_aa: CASSDFQGSYEQYF
j_call: TRBJ1-1; v_call: TRBV7-9; cdr3_length: 18; clone_size: .; cdr3_aa: CASSLARRGQRRNTEAFF
j_call: TRBJ2-7; v_call: TRBV9; cdr3_length: 15; clone_size: .; cdr3_aa: CASSVEGTGAYEQYF
j_call: TRBJ2-7; v_call: TRBV27; cdr3_length: 15; clone_size: .; cdr3_aa: CASSTQQGANDEQYF
j_call: TRBJ1-2; v_call: TRBV19; cdr3_length: 13; clone_size: .; cdr3_aa: CASSTGQGRGYTF
j_call: TRBJ1-1; v_call: TRBV30; cdr3_length: 11; clone_size: few; cdr3_aa: CAWRDMREAFF
j_call: TRBJ2-7; v_call: TRBV30; cdr3_length: 14; clone_size: once; cdr3_aa: CAWKVGGSSYEQYF
j_call: TRBJ1-5; v_call: TRBV4-2; cdr3_length: 14; clone_size: .; cdr3_aa: CASSQVRELQPQHF
j_call: TRBJ1-1; v_call: TRBV15; cdr3_length: 14; clone_size: .; cdr3_aa: CATSRGQGGTEAFF
j_call: TRBJ2-7; v_call: TRBV19; cdr3_length: 16; clone_size: .; cdr3_aa: CASSPLGSRGRGEQYF
j_call: TRBJ2-2; v_call: TRBV19; cdr3_length: 14; clone_size: few; cdr3_aa: CASSPTRYTGELFF